The clone carrying this T cell receptor beta chain was seen many times. Its antigen is unknown. Germline assignment: CDR1 GTSNPN and CDR2 SVGIG (reference sequence). CDR3 length: 14 residues. The ends were cut back, 0 bases at V and 0 bases at J, with 5 bases in the middle. Hyperthyroidism was newly diagnosed in patients aged 18 to 65 (duration under 2 months). This specimen comes from a study of T cells in Graves' hyperthyroidism and ophthalmopathy. Findings of the study overall: Peripheral blood also featured most of the thyroid clonotypes expanded above 0.001.

The TCR beta CDR3 regions underwent amplification using RNA transcripts as the source. TCR CDR3 underwent first-round RT-PCR with the HTBI primer set. From the multiplex PCR reads, TCRdb called clonotypes with MiXCR, one entry per CDR3 protein. The sample records around 520,000 distinct CDR3 sequences, 14% being singletons. Sequencing used blood. This TCR was sampled from a woman aged 18 to 35 with Graves' hyperthyroidism. The gene calls are TRBV30 and TRBJ1-4, with D uncertain. The CDR3 reads CAWSVLATNEKLFF. CDR3 coding DNA: TGTGCCTGGAGTGTCCTAGCAACTAATGAAAAACTGTTTTTT.